The 3 T cell receptor beta chains given below trace back to one sample, sequenced in a study of T cell responses to AZD1222 COVID-19 vaccine. Generated by immunoSEQ multiplex PCR, the TCRdb table keeps only in-frame clones and is missing some. The sample lists about 110,000 clones, roughly 91% occurring once. The sample here was peripheral blood, taken on day 0 of AZD1222 vaccination. These receptors originate from an adult in good health.

The rearrangement joins TRBV4-1 to TRBJ1-2, with TRBD1 matching 7 bases. V lost 0 bases, J lost 0 bases, and 4 bases stayed unmatched. CDR3 length equals 16 residues. CDR1 and CDR2 (germline): MGHRA, YSYEKL. CDR3 residues: CASSQDLGQANYGYTF. CDR3 DNA sequence: TGCGCCAGCAGCCAAGATCTAGGACAGGCTAACTATGGCTACACCTTC.

This chain uses TRBV5-6 with TRBJ2-5; TRBD2 matches at 7 bases. The CDR3 covers 14 residues. The trim removed 4 bases at V and 0 bases at J, leaving 3 bases unmatched. Germline CDR1 SGHDT, CDR2 YYEEEE. The chain's CDR3 is CASSPGGYQETQYF. CDR3 DNA: TGTGCCAGCAGCCCCGGGGGGTACCAAGAGACCCAGTACTTC.

V and J are TRBV20-1 and TRBJ2-7; D possibly corresponds to TRBD1 (5 bases). The CDR3 contains 11 residues. The V gene's germline CDR1 is DFQATT and CDR2 SNEGSKA (reference sequence). V lost 3 bases to trimming and J lost 6 bases, with 9 bases between them. The CDR3 DNA reads as TGCAGTGCTAGCCAGGGTTCCGAGCAGTACTTC. Translated: CSASQGSEQYF.